This T cell receptor (beta chain) was obtained from a study of blood T cell repertoires in COVID-19. Study context: PBMCs, B-cell-depleted T cells, or T cells were the source of the cDNA or gDNA that made up the material.

Measured with immunoSEQ multiplex PCR; TCRdb has only the in-frame clones, and not every one. The sample holds around 200,000 clones, 80% to 90% seen once. Trimming took 1 base from V and 0 from J; bases not matched to a gene: 4. The germline V gene has CDR1 SGHVS and CDR2 FNYEAQ. The CDR3 has 18 residues. Sequencing was performed on peripheral blood. The chain links TRBV7-6 to TRBJ2-2; 11 positions match TRBD2. The clonotype originates from a young man with active or convalescent COVID-19. In DNA form, the CDR3 reads TGTGCCAGCAGCTTAGTTAGCGGGGGGGCACCGAACACCGGGGAGCTGTTTTTT. This codes for CASSLVSGGAPNTGELFF.